This T cell receptor (beta chain) derives from a study of T cell responses to AZD1222 COVID-19 vaccine. Study findings and constraints: Baseline serostatus was positive in only a handful of AZD1222 recipients.

The CDR3 contains 14 residues. The V and J ends lost 4 bases and 6 bases respectively, with 14 bases between them. CDR1 SGHRS and CDR2 YFSETQ come from the germline V gene. Here immunoSEQ multiplex PCR was the method, and the copy in TCRdb shows in-frame clones only, minus some. The repertoire holds roughly 130,000 clones, with 87% as singletons. This clone has just one count. As yet, its antigen is unknown. The TCR was taken from an adult in good health. The rearrangement uses TRBV5-1 and TRBJ1-5; D perhaps matches TRBD1 (5 bases). Sequencing was performed on peripheral blood, taken on day 0 of AZD1222 vaccination. The CDR3: CASSLGGGGQPQHF. CDR3 coding DNA: TGCGCCAGCAGCCTTGGGGGGGGTGGTCAGCCCCAGCATTTT.